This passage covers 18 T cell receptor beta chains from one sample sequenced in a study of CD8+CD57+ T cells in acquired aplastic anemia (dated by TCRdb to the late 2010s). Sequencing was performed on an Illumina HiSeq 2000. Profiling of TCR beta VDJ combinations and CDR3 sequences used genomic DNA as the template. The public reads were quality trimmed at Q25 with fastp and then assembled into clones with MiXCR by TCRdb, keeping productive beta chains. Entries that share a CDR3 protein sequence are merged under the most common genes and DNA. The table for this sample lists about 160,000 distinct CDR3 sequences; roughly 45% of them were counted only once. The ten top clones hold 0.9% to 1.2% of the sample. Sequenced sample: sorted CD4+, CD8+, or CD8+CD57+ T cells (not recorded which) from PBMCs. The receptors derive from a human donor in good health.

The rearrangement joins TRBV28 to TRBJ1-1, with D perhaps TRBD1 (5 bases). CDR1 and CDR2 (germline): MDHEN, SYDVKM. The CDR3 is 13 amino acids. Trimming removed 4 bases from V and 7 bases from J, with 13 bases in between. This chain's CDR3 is CASSWGGGREAFF. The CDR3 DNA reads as TGTGCCAGCAGTTGGGGGGGGGGACGTGAAGCTTTCTTT.

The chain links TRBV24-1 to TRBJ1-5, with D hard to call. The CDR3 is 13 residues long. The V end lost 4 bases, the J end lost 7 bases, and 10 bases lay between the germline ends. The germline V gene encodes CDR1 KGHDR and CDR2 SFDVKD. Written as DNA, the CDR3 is TGTGCCACCAGTGACTATGACGGACAGCCCCAGCATTTT. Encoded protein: CATSDYDGQPQHF.

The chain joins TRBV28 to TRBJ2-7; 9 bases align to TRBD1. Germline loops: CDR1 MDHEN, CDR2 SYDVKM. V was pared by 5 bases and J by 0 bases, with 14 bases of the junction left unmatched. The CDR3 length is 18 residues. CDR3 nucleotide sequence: TGTGCCAGCAGTCTCGACCGGGACAGGGTAAAGGGCTCCTACGAGCAGTACTTC. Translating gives CASSLDRDRVKGSYEQYF.

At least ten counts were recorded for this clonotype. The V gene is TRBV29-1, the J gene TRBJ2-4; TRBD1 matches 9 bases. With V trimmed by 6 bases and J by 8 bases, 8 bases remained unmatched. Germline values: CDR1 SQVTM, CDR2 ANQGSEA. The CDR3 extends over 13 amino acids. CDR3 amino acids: CSVAGQGRDIQYF. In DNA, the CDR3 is TGCAGCGTCGCTGGACAGGGGAGGGACATTCAGTACTTC.

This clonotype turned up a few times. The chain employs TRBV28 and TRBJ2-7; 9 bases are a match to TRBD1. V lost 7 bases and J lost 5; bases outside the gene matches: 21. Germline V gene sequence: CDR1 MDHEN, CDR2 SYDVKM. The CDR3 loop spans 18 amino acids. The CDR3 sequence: CASTLNIRQGQGIDEQYF. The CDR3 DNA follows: TGTGCCAGCACCCTCAATATCCGCCAGGGACAGGGCATCGACGAGCAGTACTTC.

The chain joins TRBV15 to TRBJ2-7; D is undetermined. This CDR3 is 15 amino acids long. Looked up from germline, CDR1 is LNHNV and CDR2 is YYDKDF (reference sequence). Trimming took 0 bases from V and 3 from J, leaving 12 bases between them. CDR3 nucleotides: TGTGCCACCAGCAGAGATCGGGCAACAAGCTACGAGCAGTACTTC. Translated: CATSRDRATSYEQYF.

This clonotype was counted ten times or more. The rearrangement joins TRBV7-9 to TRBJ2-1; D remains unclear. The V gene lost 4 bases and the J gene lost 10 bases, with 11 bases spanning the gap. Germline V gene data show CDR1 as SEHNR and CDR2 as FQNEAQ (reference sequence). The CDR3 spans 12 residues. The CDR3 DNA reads TGTGCCAGCAGCTGGGGATTTTCCGAGCAGTTCTTC. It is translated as CASSWGFSEQFF.

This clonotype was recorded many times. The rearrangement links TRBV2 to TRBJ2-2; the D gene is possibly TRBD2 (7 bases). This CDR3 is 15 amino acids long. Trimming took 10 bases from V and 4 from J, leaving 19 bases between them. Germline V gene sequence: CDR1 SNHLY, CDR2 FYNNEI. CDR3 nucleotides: TGTGCCACTACGGGGGGTTTAGGGGGCACCGGGGAGCTGTTTTTT. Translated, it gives CATTGGLGGTGELFF. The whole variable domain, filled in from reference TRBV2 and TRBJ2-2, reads EPEVTQTPSHQVTQMGQEVILRCVPISNHLYFYWYRQILGQKVEFLVSFYNNEISEKSEIFDDQFSVERPDGSNFTLKIRSTKLEDSAMYFCATTGGLGGTGELFFGEGSRLTVL.

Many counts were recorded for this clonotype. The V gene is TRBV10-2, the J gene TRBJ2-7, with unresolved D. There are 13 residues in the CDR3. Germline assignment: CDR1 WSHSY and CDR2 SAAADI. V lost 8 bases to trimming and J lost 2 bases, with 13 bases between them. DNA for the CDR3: TGCGCCAGCTCAGCACTTACCACCTACGAGCAGTACTTC. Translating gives CASSALTTYEQYF.

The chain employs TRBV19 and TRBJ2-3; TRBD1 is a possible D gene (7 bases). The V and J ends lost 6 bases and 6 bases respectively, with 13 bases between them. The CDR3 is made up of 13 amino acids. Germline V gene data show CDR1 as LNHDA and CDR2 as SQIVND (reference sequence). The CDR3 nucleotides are TGTGCCAGTAGCTCCAGGGGGGAGGATACGCAGTATTTT. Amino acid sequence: CASSSRGEDTQYF.

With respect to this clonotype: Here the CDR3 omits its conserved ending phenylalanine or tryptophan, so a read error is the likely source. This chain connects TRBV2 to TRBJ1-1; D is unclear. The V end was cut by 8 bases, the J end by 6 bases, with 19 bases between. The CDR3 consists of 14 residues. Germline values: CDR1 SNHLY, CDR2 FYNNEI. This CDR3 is CASGGGSARAEAFL. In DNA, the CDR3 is TGTGCCAGCGGTGGAGGGTCCGCCCGGGCTGAAGCTTTCCTT.

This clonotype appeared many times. The CDR3 nucleotides read TGTGCCAGCAGCCAACTAGACTATGGCTACACCTTC. Amino acid sequence: CASSQLDYGYTF. This chain joins TRBV3-1 and TRBJ1-2, with D unclear. Germline CDR1 is LGHDT and CDR2 is YNNKEL (reference sequence). V lost 2 bases and J 3 bases, leaving 4 bases between the germline ends. This CDR3 has 12 amino acids.

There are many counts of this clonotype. This chain's CDR3 is CASSSSRIDTEAFF. CDR3 nucleotide sequence: TGTGCCAGCAGCTCATCCCGTATTGACACTGAAGCTTTCTTT. The rearrangement uses TRBV7-9 and TRBJ1-1; D is unresolved. The CDR3 covers 14 residues. Germline CDR1 SEHNR, CDR2 FQNEAQ (reference sequence). V lost 4 bases, J lost 3 bases, and 12 bases lay in between.

CDR3 nucleotides: TGCAGTGCCGAGACAGGGGTCGACAATGAGCAGTTCTTC. This codes for CSAETGVDNEQFF. The chain combines TRBV20-1 with TRBJ2-1; 8 nucleotides match TRBD1. CDR3 length: 13 amino acids. CDR1 is DFQATT, CDR2 SNEGSKA, per germline (reference sequence). V lost 6 bases and J lost 5; bases outside the gene matches: 6.

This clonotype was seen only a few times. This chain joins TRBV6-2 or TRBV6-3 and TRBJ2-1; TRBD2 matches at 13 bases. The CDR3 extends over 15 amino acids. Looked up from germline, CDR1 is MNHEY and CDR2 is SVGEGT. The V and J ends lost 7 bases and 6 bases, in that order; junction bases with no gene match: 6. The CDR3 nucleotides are TGTGCCAGCACCCGAGGGACTAGCGGGGCCAATGAGCAGTTCTTC. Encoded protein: CASTRGTSGANEQFF.

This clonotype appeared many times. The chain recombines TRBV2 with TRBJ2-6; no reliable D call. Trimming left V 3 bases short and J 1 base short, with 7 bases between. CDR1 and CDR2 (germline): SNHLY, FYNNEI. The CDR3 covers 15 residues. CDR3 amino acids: CASSEYGSGANVLTF. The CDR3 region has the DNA TGTGCCAGCAGTGAGTACGGGTCTGGGGCCAACGTCCTGACTTTC.

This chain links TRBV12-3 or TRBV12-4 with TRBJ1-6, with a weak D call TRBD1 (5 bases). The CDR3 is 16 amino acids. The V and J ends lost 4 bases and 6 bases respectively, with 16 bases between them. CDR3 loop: CASSSSGKGTNSPLHF. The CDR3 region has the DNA TGTGCCAGCAGTTCCTCAGGGAAGGGGACTAATTCACCCCTCCACTTT.

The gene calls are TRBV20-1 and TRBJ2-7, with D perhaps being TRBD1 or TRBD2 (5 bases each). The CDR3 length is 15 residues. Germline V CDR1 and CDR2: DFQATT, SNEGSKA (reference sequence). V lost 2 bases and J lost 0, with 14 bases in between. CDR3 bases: TGCAGTGCTAGACTTCCCGGGACGTCCTCCTACGAGCAGTACTTC. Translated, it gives CSARLPGTSSYEQYF.